A selection of T cell receptor beta chains follows, all from one sample in a study of beta chain features in type 1 diabetes. Using immunoSEQ multiplex PCR, the repertoire was profiled, and TCRdb retains in-frame clones only, with some absent. The table records 300,000 to 350,000 clones, less than 10% of them present only once. The sequenced sample was central memory CD4+ T cells from blood. The receptor source for this set is a woman aged 18-29 years in good health. The CDR3 runs from the conserved cysteine through the conserved F or W. Fields, in order: V gene, clone size, D gene, J gene, CDR3 protein, CDR3 DNA. The D gene is left open where the match is weak. Clone size is stated in some rows and not others, as once, few, many or a class when expanded.

v_call: TRBV7-2; clone_size: few; d_call: TRBD1; j_call: TRBJ2-1; cdr3_aa: CASSSWDRGSEQFF; cdr3_nt: TGTGCCAGCAGTTCTTGGGACAGGGGATCTGAGCAGTTCTTC
v_call: TRBV11-2; clone_size: few; d_call: TRBD2; j_call: TRBJ2-1; cdr3_aa: CASSPGTSGSSYNEQFF; cdr3_nt: TGTGCCAGCAGCCCCGGGACTAGCGGGAGCTCCTACAATGAGCAGTTCTTC
v_call: TRBV5-1; clone_size: few; d_call: -; j_call: TRBJ2-3; cdr3_aa: CASSKTGRQYF; cdr3_nt: TGCGCCAGCAGCAAGACGGGAAGGCAGTATTTT
v_call: TRBV7-2; clone_size: few; d_call: TRBD2; j_call: TRBJ2-2; cdr3_aa: CASSEGLAGVTGELFF; cdr3_nt: TGTGCCAGCAGCGAAGGACTAGCGGGAGTCACCGGGGAGCTGTTTTTT
v_call: TRBV6-1; clone_size: -; d_call: -; j_call: TRBJ1-4; cdr3_aa: CASRQTTNEKLFF; cdr3_nt: TGTGCCAGTAGACAGACAACTAATGAAAAACTGTTTTTT
v_call: TRBV19; clone_size: few; d_call: TRBD1; j_call: TRBJ2-4; cdr3_aa: CASSAGTGASSDIQYF; cdr3_nt: TGTGCCAGTAGTGCCGGGACAGGGGCTAGTTCGGACATTCAGTACTTC
v_call: TRBV28; clone_size: few; d_call: -; j_call: TRBJ1-1; cdr3_aa: CASSLAQGGTEAFF; cdr3_nt: TGTGCCAGCAGTTTGGCGCAAGGCGGCACTGAAGCTTTCTTT
v_call: TRBV29-1; clone_size: few; d_call: -; j_call: TRBJ2-1; cdr3_aa: CSVGSGHTFAEQFF; cdr3_nt: TGCAGCGTTGGGTCAGGGCATACGTTCGCTGAGCAGTTCTTC
v_call: TRBV5-1; clone_size: -; d_call: -; j_call: TRBJ2-3; cdr3_aa: CASSSGPYTDTQYF; cdr3_nt: TGCGCCAGCAGCAGTGGACCGTACACAGATACGCAGTATTTT
v_call: TRBV9; clone_size: -; d_call: TRBD2; j_call: TRBJ2-5; cdr3_aa: CASSARASGSAETQYF; cdr3_nt: TGTGCCAGCAGCGCCCGGGCTAGCGGGAGTGCAGAGACCCAGTACTTC
v_call: TRBV2; clone_size: many; d_call: TRBD2; j_call: TRBJ2-1; cdr3_aa: CASSTGTSGNVQFF; cdr3_nt: TGTGCCAGCAGTACAGGGACTAGCGGTAATGTGCAGTTCTTC
v_call: TRBV28; clone_size: few; d_call: TRBD1; j_call: TRBJ1-2; cdr3_aa: CASQKTGSTPSYGYTF; cdr3_nt: TGTGCCAGCCAAAAGACAGGGTCTACGCCCTCTTATGGCTACACCTTC
v_call: TRBV11-2; clone_size: few; d_call: -; j_call: TRBJ2-2; cdr3_aa: CASSFINTGELFF; cdr3_nt: TGTGCCAGCAGCTTTATCAACACCGGGGAGCTGTTTTTT
v_call: TRBV6-1; clone_size: -; d_call: -; j_call: TRBJ1-2; cdr3_aa: CASSVTPGPTVPTQFF; cdr3_nt: TGTGCCAGCAGTGTAACGCCGGGACCGACAGTGCCCACCCAATTTTTC
v_call: TRBV7-9; clone_size: -; d_call: TRBD2; j_call: TRBJ2-3; cdr3_aa: CASNQASGRADTQYF; cdr3_nt: TGTGCCAGCAATCAGGCTAGCGGGAGGGCAGATACGCAGTATTTT
v_call: TRBV7-3; clone_size: few; d_call: -; j_call: TRBJ2-6; cdr3_aa: CASSLTSSGANVLTF; cdr3_nt: TGTGCCAGCAGCTTAACGAGCTCTGGGGCCAACGTCCTGACTTTC
v_call: TRBV5-1; clone_size: few; d_call: -; j_call: TRBJ2-3; cdr3_aa: CASSLTSDTQYF; cdr3_nt: TGCGCCAGCAGCTTGACCTCAGATACGCAGTATTTT
v_call: TRBV7-2; clone_size: few; d_call: TRBD1; j_call: TRBJ1-4; cdr3_aa: CASSLLGQAGEKLFF; cdr3_nt: TGTGCCAGCAGCTTATTGGGACAGGCTGGTGAAAAACTGTTTTTT
v_call: TRBV19; clone_size: -; d_call: -; j_call: TRBJ1-1; cdr3_aa: CASSIRSAGNTEAFF; cdr3_nt: TGTGCCAGTAGTATCCGGTCGGCAGGCAACACTGAAGCTTTCTTT
v_call: TRBV28; clone_size: -; d_call: TRBD2; j_call: TRBJ2-1; cdr3_aa: CASSLVASGSYNEQFF; cdr3_nt: TGTGCCAGCAGTTTAGTAGCTAGCGGGAGTTACAATGAGCAGTTCTTC
v_call: TRBV5-1; clone_size: many; d_call: TRBD2; j_call: TRBJ2-5; cdr3_aa: CASSGTREQETQYF; cdr3_nt: TGCGCCAGCAGCGGGACTAGGGAGCAGGAGACCCAGTACTTC
v_call: TRBV5-1; clone_size: few; d_call: -; j_call: TRBJ2-5; cdr3_aa: CASRRGSTGGETQYF; cdr3_nt: TGCGCCAGCAGGAGGGGGTCAACCGGCGGAGAGACCCAGTACTTC
v_call: TRBV27; clone_size: -; d_call: TRBD1; j_call: TRBJ2-2; cdr3_aa: CASSFRPTAQGLTGELFF; cdr3_nt: TGTGCCAGCAGTTTCCGTCCCACCGCACAGGGGCTCACCGGGGAGCTGTTTTTT
v_call: TRBV2; clone_size: many; d_call: TRBD2; j_call: TRBJ2-2; cdr3_aa: CASKGLADTGELFF; cdr3_nt: TGTGCCAGCAAGGGACTAGCGGACACCGGGGAGCTGTTTTTT
v_call: TRBV10-3; clone_size: -; d_call: -; j_call: TRBJ2-3; cdr3_aa: CAISDRVSDTQYF; cdr3_nt: TGTGCCATCAGTGACAGGGTATCAGATACGCAGTATTTT
v_call: TRBV5-1; clone_size: -; d_call: -; j_call: TRBJ1-2; cdr3_aa: CASSIRENYGYTF; cdr3_nt: TGCGCCAGCAGCATCAGGGAAAACTATGGCTACACCTTC
v_call: TRBV28; clone_size: few; d_call: -; j_call: TRBJ2-5; cdr3_aa: CASSLVRPQTQYF; cdr3_nt: TGTGCCAGCAGTTTAGTGAGGCCCCAGACCCAGTACTTC
v_call: TRBV29-1; clone_size: few; d_call: -; j_call: TRBJ2-5; cdr3_aa: CSPKLDRPVQETQYF; cdr3_nt: TGCAGCCCTAAATTAGACAGGCCGGTGCAAGAGACCCAGTACTTC
v_call: TRBV9; clone_size: many; d_call: -; j_call: TRBJ1-1; cdr3_aa: CASSQREGNTEAFF; cdr3_nt: TGTGCCAGCAGTCAAAGGGAGGGAAACACTGAAGCTTTCTTT
v_call: TRBV5-8; clone_size: few; d_call: -; j_call: TRBJ1-5; cdr3_aa: CASFWDINQPQHF; cdr3_nt: TGTGCCAGCTTCTGGGACATCAATCAGCCCCAGCATTTT
v_call: TRBV11-2; clone_size: few; d_call: -; j_call: TRBJ1-5; cdr3_aa: CASSLWPSGPQHF; cdr3_nt: TGTGCCAGCAGCTTATGGCCCAGTGGGCCCCAGCATTTT
v_call: TRBV21-1; clone_size: many; d_call: -; j_call: TRBJ2-7; cdr3_aa: CARQLHSYEQYF; cdr3_nt: TGTGCCCGCCAACTCCACTCCTACGAGCAGTACTTC
v_call: TRBV5-1; clone_size: -; d_call: -; j_call: TRBJ2-1; cdr3_aa: CASSSNLHEQFF; cdr3_nt: TGCGCCAGCAGCTCCAATTTACATGAGCAGTTCTTC
v_call: TRBV2; clone_size: few; d_call: -; j_call: TRBJ1-1; cdr3_aa: CASSAGSRTEAFF; cdr3_nt: TGTGCCAGCAGTGCAGGGAGCCGAACTGAAGCTTTCTTT
v_call: TRBV18; clone_size: -; d_call: -; j_call: TRBJ2-5; cdr3_aa: CASSPPPKETQYF; cdr3_nt: TGTGCCAGCTCACCACCGCCTAAAGAGACCCAGTACTTC
v_call: TRBV25-1; clone_size: few; d_call: -; j_call: TRBJ2-6; cdr3_aa: CASSDSGTGANVLTF; cdr3_nt: TGTGCCAGCAGTGATTCTGGAACTGGGGCCAACGTCCTGACTTTC
v_call: TRBV4-1; clone_size: few; d_call: -; j_call: TRBJ1-1; cdr3_aa: CASSQDPYNTEAFF; cdr3_nt: TGCGCCAGCAGCCAAGATCCGTACAACACTGAAGCTTTCTTT
v_call: TRBV5-1; clone_size: -; d_call: -; j_call: TRBJ2-7; cdr3_aa: CASSLGTWLVGEQYF; cdr3_nt: TGCGCCAGCAGCTTGGGGACCTGGCTGGTGGGCGAGCAGTACTTC
v_call: TRBV7-2; clone_size: -; d_call: -; j_call: TRBJ1-2; cdr3_aa: CASTKHTGDGYTF; cdr3_nt: TGTGCCAGCACCAAACATACGGGGGATGGCTACACCTTC
v_call: TRBV7-9; clone_size: many; d_call: -; j_call: TRBJ2-3; cdr3_aa: CASSFTGARTDTQYF; cdr3_nt: TGTGCCAGCAGCTTCACGGGGGCTCGCACAGATACGCAGTATTTT
v_call: TRBV5-4; clone_size: few; d_call: TRBD2; j_call: TRBJ2-3; cdr3_aa: CASSRILAGGWYF; cdr3_nt: TGTGCCAGCAGCCGCATTCTAGCGGGAGGGTGGTATTTT
v_call: TRBV14; clone_size: few; d_call: -; j_call: TRBJ1-1; cdr3_aa: CASSRVVSEAFF; cdr3_nt: TGTGCCAGCAGCAGGGTTGTCTCGGAAGCTTTCTTT
v_call: TRBV7-9; clone_size: -; d_call: TRBD1; j_call: TRBJ2-7; cdr3_aa: CASSFADRGHEQYF; cdr3_nt: TGTGCCAGCAGCTTTGCGGACAGGGGCCACGAGCAGTACTTC
v_call: TRBV11-3; clone_size: few; d_call: -; j_call: TRBJ2-5; cdr3_aa: CASSLELAGTQYF; cdr3_nt: TGTGCCAGCAGCTTAGAACTTGCGGGGACCCAGTACTTC
v_call: TRBV27; clone_size: few; d_call: TRBD1; j_call: TRBJ2-7; cdr3_aa: CASSPPGQYPYEQYF; cdr3_nt: TGTGCCAGCAGTCCTCCGGGACAGTACCCCTACGAGCAGTACTTC
v_call: TRBV11-2; clone_size: -; d_call: TRBD1; j_call: TRBJ2-7; cdr3_aa: CASSLDPGQGALKYF; cdr3_nt: TGTGCCAGCAGCTTAGATCCCGGACAGGGGGCTCTTAAGTACTTC
v_call: TRBV5-1; clone_size: -; d_call: -; j_call: TRBJ2-1; cdr3_aa: CASSSSGTPFNEQFF; cdr3_nt: TGCGCCAGCAGCTCGTCCGGGACGCCATTTAATGAGCAGTTCTTC
v_call: TRBV9; clone_size: few; d_call: -; j_call: TRBJ2-5; cdr3_aa: CASSVRLEETQYF; cdr3_nt: TGTGCCAGCAGCGTAAGACTAGAAGAGACCCAGTACTTC
v_call: TRBV7-2; clone_size: few; d_call: TRBD1; j_call: TRBJ1-5; cdr3_aa: CASNPRWTGGKCNQPQHF; cdr3_nt: TGTGCCAGCAACCCCCGTTGGACAGGGGGCAAGTGCAATCAGCCCCAGCATTTT
v_call: TRBV4-2; clone_size: few; d_call: -; j_call: TRBJ1-1; cdr3_aa: CASSQDSGSGTEAFF; cdr3_nt: TGTGCCAGCAGCCAAGATTCCGGGTCGGGGACTGAAGCTTTCTTT
v_call: TRBV21-1; clone_size: few; d_call: -; j_call: TRBJ2-5; cdr3_aa: CASTSVPVGDRETQYF; cdr3_nt: TGTGCCAGCACCTCAGTCCCTGTCGGGGACCGAGAGACCCAGTACTTC
v_call: TRBV9; clone_size: many; d_call: -; j_call: TRBJ1-2; cdr3_aa: CASSAAWPYGYTF; cdr3_nt: TGTGCCAGCAGCGCCGCCTGGCCCTATGGCTACACCTTC
v_call: TRBV5-6; clone_size: few; d_call: -; j_call: TRBJ2-7; cdr3_aa: CASSLPGAYSYEQYF; cdr3_nt: TGTGCCAGCAGCTTGCCAGGGGCCTACTCCTACGAGCAGTACTTC
v_call: TRBV5-1; clone_size: few; d_call: TRBD2; j_call: TRBJ2-5; cdr3_aa: CASRRGLAGETQYF; cdr3_nt: TGCGCCAGCCGTCGCGGACTAGCTGGAGAGACCCAGTACTTC
v_call: TRBV2; clone_size: -; d_call: TRBD1; j_call: TRBJ2-1; cdr3_aa: CASRETGFVGEQFF; cdr3_nt: TGTGCCAGCAGAGAGACAGGGTTTGTGGGTGAGCAGTTCTTC
v_call: TRBV4-3; clone_size: few; d_call: TRBD2; j_call: TRBJ2-1; cdr3_aa: CASSRLTSGRTTYNEQFF; cdr3_nt: TGCGCCAGCAGCCGCCTGACTAGCGGGAGGACCACCTACAATGAGCAGTTCTTC
v_call: TRBV27; clone_size: once; d_call: TRBD1; j_call: TRBJ2-7; cdr3_aa: CASSPMTGESYEQYF; cdr3_nt: TGTGCCAGCAGTCCTATGACAGGGGAGTCCTACGAGCAGTACTTC